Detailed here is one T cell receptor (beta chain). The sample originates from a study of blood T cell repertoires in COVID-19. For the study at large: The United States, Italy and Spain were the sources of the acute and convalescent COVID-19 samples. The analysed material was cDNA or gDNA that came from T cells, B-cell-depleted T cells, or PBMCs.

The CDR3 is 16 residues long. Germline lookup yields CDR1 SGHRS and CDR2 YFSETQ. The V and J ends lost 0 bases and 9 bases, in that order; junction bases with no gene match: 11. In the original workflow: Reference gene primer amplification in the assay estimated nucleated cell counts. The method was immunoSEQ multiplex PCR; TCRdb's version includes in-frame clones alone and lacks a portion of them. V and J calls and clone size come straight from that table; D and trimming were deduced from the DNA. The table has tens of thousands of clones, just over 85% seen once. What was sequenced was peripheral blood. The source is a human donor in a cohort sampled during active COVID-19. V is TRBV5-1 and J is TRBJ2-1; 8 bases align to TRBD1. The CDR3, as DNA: TGCGCCAGCAGCTTGGGACAGGGGAACGTTATGGGTGAGCAGTTCTTC. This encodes CASSLGQGNVMGEQFF.